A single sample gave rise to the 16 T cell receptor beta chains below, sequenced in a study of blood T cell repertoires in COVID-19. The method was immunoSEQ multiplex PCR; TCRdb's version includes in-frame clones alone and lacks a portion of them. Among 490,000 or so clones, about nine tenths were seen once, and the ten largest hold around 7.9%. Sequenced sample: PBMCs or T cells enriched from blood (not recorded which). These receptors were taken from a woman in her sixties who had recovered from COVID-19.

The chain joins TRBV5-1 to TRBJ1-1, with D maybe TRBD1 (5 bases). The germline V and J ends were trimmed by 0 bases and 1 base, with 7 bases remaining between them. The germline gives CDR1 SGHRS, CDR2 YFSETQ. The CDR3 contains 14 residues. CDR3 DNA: TGCGCCAGCAGCTTGGTGACAGCGAACACTGAAGCTTTCTTT. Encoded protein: CASSLVTANTEAFF.

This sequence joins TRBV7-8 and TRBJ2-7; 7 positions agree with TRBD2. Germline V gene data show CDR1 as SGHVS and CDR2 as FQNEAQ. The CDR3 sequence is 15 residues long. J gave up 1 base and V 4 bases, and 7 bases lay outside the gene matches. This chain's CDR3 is CASSSTGTTSYEQYF. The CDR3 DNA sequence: TGTGCCAGCAGCTCAACGGGGACTACATCCTACGAGCAGTACTTC.

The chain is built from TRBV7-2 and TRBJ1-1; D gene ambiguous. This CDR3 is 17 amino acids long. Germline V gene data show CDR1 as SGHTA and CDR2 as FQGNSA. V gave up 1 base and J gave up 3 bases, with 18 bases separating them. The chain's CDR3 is CASSLVAGETRDTEAFF. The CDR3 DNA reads TGTGCCAGCAGCTTAGTCGCGGGTGAGACGAGGGACACTGAAGCTTTCTTT.

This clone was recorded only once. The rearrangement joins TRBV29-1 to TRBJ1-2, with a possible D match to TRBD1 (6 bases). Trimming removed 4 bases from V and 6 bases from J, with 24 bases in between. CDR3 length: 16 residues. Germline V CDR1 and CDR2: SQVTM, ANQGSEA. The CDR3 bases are TGCAGCGTTGTGTATGGGGGCGGATCGGCTTTAAATGGCTACACCTTC. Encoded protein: CSVVYGGGSALNGYTF.

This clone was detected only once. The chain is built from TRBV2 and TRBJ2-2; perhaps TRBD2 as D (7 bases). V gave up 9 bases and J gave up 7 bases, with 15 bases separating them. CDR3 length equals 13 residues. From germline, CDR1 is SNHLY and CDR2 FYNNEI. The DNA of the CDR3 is TGTGCCAGTACCCGTAGGGGGGGCGGGGAGCTGTTTTTT. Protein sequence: CASTRRGGGELFF.

CDR3 loop: CASSPGVGHEKLFF. CDR3 DNA: TGTGCCAGCAGTCCGGGAGTGGGCCATGAAAAACTGTTTTTT. V and J are TRBV27 and TRBJ1-4; D is unresolved. Germline assignment: CDR1 MNHEY and CDR2 SMNVEV (reference sequence). V lost 5 bases, J lost 6 bases, and 13 bases lay in between. The CDR3 runs to 14 residues. Full variable domain (rest looked up from reference TRBV27 and TRBJ1-4): EAQVTQNPRYLITVTGKKLTVTCSQNMNHEYMSWYRQDPGLGLRQIYYSMNVEVTDKGDVPEGYKVSRKEKRNFPLILESPSPNQTSLYFCASSPGVGHEKLFFGSGTQLSVL.

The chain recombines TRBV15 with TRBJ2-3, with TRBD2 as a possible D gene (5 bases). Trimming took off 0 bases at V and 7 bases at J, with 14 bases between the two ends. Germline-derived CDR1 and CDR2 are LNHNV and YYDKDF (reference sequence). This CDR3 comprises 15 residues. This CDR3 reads CATSRDTREPHTQYF. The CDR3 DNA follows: TGTGCCACCAGCAGAGATACCCGGGAACCCCATACGCAGTATTTT.

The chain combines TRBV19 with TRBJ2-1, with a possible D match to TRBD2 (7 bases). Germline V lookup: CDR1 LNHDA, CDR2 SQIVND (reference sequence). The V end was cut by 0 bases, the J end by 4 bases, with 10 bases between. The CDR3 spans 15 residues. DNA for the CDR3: TGTGCCAGTAGTATAGACGGGGGGCTTTACAATGAGCAGTTCTTC. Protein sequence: CASSIDGGLYNEQFF.

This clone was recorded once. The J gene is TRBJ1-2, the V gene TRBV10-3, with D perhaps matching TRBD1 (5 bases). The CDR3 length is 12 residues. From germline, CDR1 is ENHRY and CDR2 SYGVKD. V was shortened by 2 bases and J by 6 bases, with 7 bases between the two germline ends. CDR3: CAISEQGDGYTF. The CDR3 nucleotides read TGTGCCATCAGTGAGCAAGGGGATGGCTACACCTTC.

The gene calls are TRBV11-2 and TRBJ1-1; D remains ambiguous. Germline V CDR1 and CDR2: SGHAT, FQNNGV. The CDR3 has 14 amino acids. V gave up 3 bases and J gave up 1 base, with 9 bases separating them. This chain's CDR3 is CASSFPPGNTEAFF. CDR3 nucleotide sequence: TGTGCCAGCAGCTTCCCCCCAGGGAACACTGAAGCTTTCTTT.

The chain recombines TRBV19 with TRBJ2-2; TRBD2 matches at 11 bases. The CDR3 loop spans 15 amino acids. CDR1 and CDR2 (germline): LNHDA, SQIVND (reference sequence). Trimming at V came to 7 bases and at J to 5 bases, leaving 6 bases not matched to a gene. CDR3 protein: CASTLAGGLTGELFF. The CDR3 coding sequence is TGTGCCAGTACTCTAGCGGGGGGCCTTACCGGGGAGCTGTTTTTT.

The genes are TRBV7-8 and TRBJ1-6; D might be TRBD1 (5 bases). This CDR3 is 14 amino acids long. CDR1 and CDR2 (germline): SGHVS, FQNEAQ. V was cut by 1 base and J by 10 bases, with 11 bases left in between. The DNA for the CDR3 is TGTGCCAGCAGCTTAGAGGGGACTCGGTCACCCCTCCACTTT. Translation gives CASSLEGTRSPLHF.

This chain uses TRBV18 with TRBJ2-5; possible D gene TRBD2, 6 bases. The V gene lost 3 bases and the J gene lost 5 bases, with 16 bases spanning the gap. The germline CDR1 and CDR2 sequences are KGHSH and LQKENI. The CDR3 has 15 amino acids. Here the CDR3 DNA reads TGTGCCAGCTCACCGGAGGGGTTAGGGTCGGAGACCCAGTACTTC. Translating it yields CASSPEGLGSETQYF.

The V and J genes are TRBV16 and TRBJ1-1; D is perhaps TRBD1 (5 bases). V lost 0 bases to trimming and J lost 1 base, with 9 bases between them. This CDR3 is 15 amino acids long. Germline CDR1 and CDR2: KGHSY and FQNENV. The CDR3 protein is CASSQSGQGNTEAFF. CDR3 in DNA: TGTGCCAGCAGCCAATCGGGGCAGGGGAACACTGAAGCTTTCTTT.

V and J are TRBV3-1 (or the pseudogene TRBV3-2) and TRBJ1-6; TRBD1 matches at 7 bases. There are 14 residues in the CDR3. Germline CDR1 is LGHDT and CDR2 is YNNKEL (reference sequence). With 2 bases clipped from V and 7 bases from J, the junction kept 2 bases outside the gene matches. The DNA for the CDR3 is TGTGCCAGCAGCCAACCACAGGGGAATTCACCCCTCCACTTT. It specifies CASSQPQGNSPLHF.

The CDR3 DNA reads as TGTGCCAGCACTTTTGGGGACAGGGATGGCTACACCTTC. Translated, it gives CASTFGDRDGYTF. The rearrangement links TRBV9 to TRBJ1-2; 9 nucleotides line up with TRBD1. Germline V CDR1 and CDR2: SGDLS, YYNGEE. The CDR3 consists of 13 residues. Trimming at V came to 6 bases and at J to 6 bases, leaving 6 bases not matched to a gene.